The source of this T cell receptor beta chain is a study of T-cell reconstitution after alpha-beta-depleted transplantation in children. A TCRbeta library incorporating unique molecular identifiers was prepared. TCRdb re-derived calls from the PCR reads in MiXCR, one entry per CDR3 protein. The sample shows hundreds of thousands of distinct CDR3 sequences, 10% of them seen only once. J was trimmed by 3 bases and V by 1 base; bases with no gene match: 9. Germline V gives CDR1 SQVTM, CDR2 ANQGSEA. This CDR3 is built from 16 residues. This specimen consisted of PBMCs from the stem cell graft donor, obtained from the stem cell graft. The V gene is TRBV29-1, the J gene TRBJ2-7; 10 bases are shared with TRBD1. The receptor was derived from a human donor who donated a stem cell graft to a child with acute myeloid leukemia. The DNA for the CDR3 is TGCAGCGTTGAAGGCCGTGGAAGGACAGGGGGCTACGAGCAGTACTTC. It is translated as CSVEGRGRTGGYEQYF.